Sequencing of this T cell receptor (beta chain) was carried out in a study of CD8 T cells in ankylosing spondylitis. This clonotype was seen repeatedly, ten times or more. Its specificity is not known. Researchers built TCR beta libraries using quantitative 5'-RACE with molecular barcodes. MiXCR was run by TCRdb on the 5' RACE reads, yielding one entry per CDR3 protein. The table records 210,000 or so distinct CDR3 sequences, roughly 24% of them present only once. The CDR3 length is 13 residues. CDR1 and CDR2 from the germline V gene are SQVTM and ANQGSEA. Between the trimmed V and J ends, which lost 3 bases and 9 bases, there was a span of 15 bases. Study-level points and caveats: Ankylosing spondylitis blood appeared to be characterized by a TCR beta motif of several highly homologous variants. Reports say disease-linked clones showed up significantly more in matched ankylosing spondylitis synovial fluid. CD8+ cells made up the disease-linked clones, which were relatively rare in peripheral blood.

This TCR was recovered from a male donor with ankylosing spondylitis or in good health (not recorded which). The chain joins TRBV29-1 to TRBJ2-1; weak D call: TRBD2 (6 bases). Input material: blood, either unsorted or a sorted T cell fraction (not recorded which). The CDR3 DNA follows: TGCAGCGTTGAGCGGGACTCGGGAGCTGAGCAGTTCTTC. It codes for CSVERDSGAEQFF.